Below, 25 T cell receptor beta chains from the same sample are listed, as sequenced in a study of shared clonotypes between healthy human individuals. Produced via immunoSEQ multiplex PCR; TCRdb's table is partial and in-frame only. The sample has about 2.4 million clones; approximately 93% are singletons. The sample comprised naive CD4+ T cells from PBMCs. The subset: CD45RA+ positively selected. Every receptor here comes from a man between 18 and 35 years old in good health. Some clones in this sample may be carry-over from other donors' samples.

This chain links TRBV4-1 with TRBJ2-7; no reliable D call. This CDR3 is built from 11 residues. Germline V gives CDR1 MGHRA, CDR2 YSYEKL. V lost 1 base and J 7 bases, leaving 5 bases between the germline ends. For the CDR3, the DNA is TGCGCCAGCAGCCAAGGGCCGGAGCAGTACTTC. Its protein is CASSQGPEQYF.

The V and J genes are TRBV4-1 and TRBJ2-5; either TRBD1 or TRBD2 may fit D (5 bases each). The CDR3 loop spans 18 amino acids. Trimming took 2 bases from V and 1 from J, leaving 20 bases between them. Looked up from germline, CDR1 is MGHRA and CDR2 is YSYEKL. CDR3 DNA: TGCGCCAGCAGCCAAATCATTGGACAAAGGCGGGCCCAAGAGACCCAGTACTTC. Protein product: CASSQIIGQRRAQETQYF.

The rearrangement joins TRBV30 to TRBJ2-3, with D possibly being TRBD1 (6 bases). CDR3 size: 15 residues. Between the trimmed V and J ends, which lost 3 bases and 2 bases, there was a span of 15 bases. From germline, CDR1 is GTSNPN and CDR2 SVGIG (reference sequence). This CDR3 reads CAWSRHNRATDTQYF. CDR3 sequence (DNA): TGTGCCTGGAGCCGTCACAACAGGGCCACAGATACGCAGTATTTT.

This clone was observed a handful of times. The rearrangement uses TRBV10-3 and TRBJ1-1, with 7 positions matching TRBD1. The germline V gene has CDR1 ENHRY and CDR2 SYGVKD. The trim removed 6 bases at V and 1 base at J, leaving 2 bases unmatched. This CDR3 has 13 residues. CDR3 in DNA: TGTGCCATCAGGGGACAGACGAACACTGAAGCTTTCTTT. This codes for CAIRGQTNTEAFF.

Note on this clone: Distinct nucleotide sequences in the sample also encode this CDR3. The chain employs TRBV28 and TRBJ1-3; D uncertain. V was shortened by 5 bases and J by 1 base, with 6 bases between the two germline ends. This CDR3 spans 13 amino acids. In germline, CDR1 is MDHEN, CDR2 SYDVKM. CDR3 amino acids: CASSRDSGNTIYF. The CDR3 DNA reads TGTGCCAGCAGTCGGGATTCTGGAAACACCATATATTTT.

This chain uses TRBV28 with TRBJ2-3; 7 bases line up with TRBD1. Germline CDR1 reads MDHEN; CDR2 reads SYDVKM. V was pared by 3 bases and J by 2 bases, with 14 bases of the junction left unmatched. The CDR3 extends over 18 amino acids. CDR3 nucleotide sequence: TGTGCCAGCAGTTTTCCCTTTCTTTCGACAGGGCTCACAGATACGCAGTATTTT. Translation gives CASSFPFLSTGLTDTQYF.

V gene TRBV30 combines with J gene TRBJ2-3; 9 nucleotides align to TRBD2. This CDR3 has 17 residues. Trimming cost V 3 bases and J 2 bases; bases outside gene matches: 12. Germline CDR1 is GTSNPN and CDR2 is SVGIG (reference sequence). Here the CDR3 reads CAWSSPRGLAFTDTQYF. CDR3 in DNA: TGTGCCTGGAGCTCACCTAGGGGACTAGCTTTCACAGATACGCAGTATTTT.

This rearrangement joins TRBV5-1 to TRBJ1-2, with D perhaps TRBD1 (6 bases). The CDR3 runs 14 residues. Germline CDR1 reads SGHRS; CDR2 reads YFSETQ. Trimming took 4 bases from V and 4 from J, leaving 14 bases between them. CDR3 DNA sequence: TGCGCCAGCAGCGCCAGGGGAGCCAGCTATGGCTACACCTTC. Residues: CASSARGASYGYTF.

The chain employs TRBV11-2 and TRBJ2-4; 14 positions agree with TRBD2. Germline assignment: CDR1 SGHAT and CDR2 FQNNGV. The V and J ends lost 4 bases and 8 bases, in that order; junction bases with no gene match: 10. This CDR3 spans 17 amino acids. The CDR3 reads CASSYRLAGGRGHIQYF. The CDR3 region has the DNA TGTGCCAGCAGCTACCGACTAGCGGGAGGGCGAGGCCACATTCAGTACTTC.

This chain uses TRBV5-1 with TRBJ2-5; TRBD2 matches at 11 bases. From germline, CDR1 is SGHRS and CDR2 YFSETQ. There are 16 residues in the CDR3. Losses at the gene ends were 0 bases for V and 5 bases for J; bases not matched to a gene: 6. The CDR3 DNA reads TGCGCCAGCAGCTTGGGACTAGCGGGATACGGGGAGACCCAGTACTTC. This encodes CASSLGLAGYGETQYF.

As for this clone: Other DNA sequences in this specimen translate into the identical CDR3. The chain is built from TRBV30 and TRBJ2-6, with D possibly being TRBD1 (6 bases). CDR3 length equals 15 residues. Germline V lookup: CDR1 GTSNPN, CDR2 SVGIG (reference sequence). Trimming removed 0 bases at V and 2 bases at J, with 8 bases between. For the CDR3, the DNA is TGTGCCTGGAGTGTAGGGGGTGCTGGGGCCAACGTCCTGACTTTC. Protein: CAWSVGGAGANVLTF.

The chain recombines TRBV5-1 with TRBJ2-1, with TRBD2 matching 8 bases. Trimming removed 9 bases from V and 0 bases from J; junction bases left unmatched: 8. CDR1 is SGHRS and CDR2 is YFSETQ in the germline V gene. The CDR3 is 15 residues long. The CDR3 DNA sequence: TGCGCCACCGGGAGGGGGATAAGCTCCTACAATGAGCAGTTCTTC. Translating gives CATGRGISSYNEQFF.

The genes are TRBV29-1 and TRBJ2-7; a weak D match, TRBD1 (5 bases). The V gene lost 7 bases and the J gene lost 8 bases, with 12 bases spanning the gap. The germline V gene encodes CDR1 SQVTM and CDR2 ANQGSEA. CDR3 length: 10 amino acids. This chain's CDR3 is CSAFQGQQYF. The CDR3 DNA is TGCAGCGCGTTCCAGGGTCAGCAGTACTTC.

The V gene is TRBV2, the J gene TRBJ2-7; TRBD1 aligns across 7 bases. The CDR3 totals 14 residues. Germline V CDR1 and CDR2: SNHLY, FYNNEI. V shed 4 bases, J shed 7 bases, and the junction held 10 bases outside the gene matches. The CDR3 DNA reads as TGTGCCAGCAGTGGGTTGACAGGGTTAGAGGAGCAGTACTTC. Translating it yields CASSGLTGLEEQYF.

V gene TRBV4-2 combines with J gene TRBJ1-1, with 8 positions matching TRBD1. The germline gives CDR1 LGHNA, CDR2 YNFKEQ. Trimming cost V 6 bases and J 0 bases; bases outside gene matches: 6. CDR3 length: 15 amino acids. CDR3 amino acids: CASSPVTGVNTEAFF. CDR3 bases: TGTGCCAGCAGTCCGGTGACAGGGGTGAACACTGAAGCTTTCTTT.

This chain connects TRBV6-5 to TRBJ2-7, with 7 positions matching TRBD2. The J segment lost 3 bases and the V segment lost 0 bases, leaving 5 bases of the junction unmatched. The CDR3 is 15 residues long. The V gene's germline CDR1 is MNHEY and CDR2 SVGAGI. CDR3 sequence reads: CASSYSWTRGYEQYF. As DNA, the CDR3 is TGTGCCAGCAGTTACTCGTGGACTAGGGGCTACGAGCAGTACTTC.

J is TRBJ1-1 and V is TRBV19, with a tentative D call TRBD1 (6 bases). The CDR3 extends over 13 amino acids. V gave up 0 bases and J gave up 8 bases, with 10 bases separating them. Germline V lookup: CDR1 LNHDA, CDR2 SQIVND (reference sequence). CDR3 DNA sequence: TGTGCCAGTAGTATAGACACAGACAGGGAAGCTTTCTTT. Translating gives CASSIDTDREAFF.

The V call is TRBV5-5, the J call TRBJ1-3; D unresolved. CDR3 length equals 14 residues. The V end lost 0 bases, the J end lost 0 bases, and 4 bases lay between the germline ends. Germline V gene lookup returns CDR1 SGHKS and CDR2 YYEKEE (reference sequence). The CDR3 protein is CASSLGHSGNTIYF. The CDR3 DNA reads as TGTGCCAGCAGCTTGGGGCACTCTGGAAACACCATATATTTT.

This chain connects TRBV4-3 to TRBJ2-7; D unresolved. This CDR3 has 15 amino acids. Germline CDR1 is LGHNA and CDR2 is YSLEER. V lost 0 bases and J lost 2, with 11 bases in between. This chain's CDR3 is CASSQDLRGAYEQYF. DNA of the CDR3: TGCGCCAGCAGCCAAGATTTGCGCGGAGCCTACGAGCAGTACTTC.

V and J are TRBV11-2 and TRBJ2-3; D is unresolved. The CDR3 totals 15 residues. Trimming pared 5 bases from V and 3 bases from J, leaving 15 bases between. The germline gives CDR1 SGHAT, CDR2 FQNNGV. The CDR3 sequence is CASSQSSPTTDTQYF. The CDR3 coding sequence is TGTGCCAGCAGCCAGTCCAGCCCCACGACAGATACGCAGTATTTT. The full variable domain, with the rest looked up from reference TRBV11-2 and TRBJ2-3, is EAGVAQSPRYKIIEKRQSVAFWCNPISGHATLYWYQQILGQGPKLLIQFQNNGVVDDSQLPKDRFSAERLKGVDSTLKIQPAKLEDSAVYLCASSQSSPTTDTQYFGPGTRLTVL.

This clone was detected only once. The genes are TRBV7-8 and TRBJ2-7; weak D call: TRBD2 (6 bases). This CDR3 has 15 residues. Germline V gene data show CDR1 as SGHVS and CDR2 as FQNEAQ. Between the trimmed V and J ends, which lost 2 bases and 2 bases, there was a span of 13 bases. CDR3 sequence reads: CASSLNGSPTYEQYF. The CDR3 DNA sequence: TGTGCCAGCAGCTTAAACGGGAGTCCCACCTACGAGCAGTACTTC. Filled out from reference TRBV7-8 and TRBJ2-7, the complete variable domain reads GAGVSQSPRYKVAKRGQDVALRCDPISGHVSLFWYQQALGQGPEFLTYFQNEAQLDKSGLPSDRFFAERPEGSVSTLKIQRTQQEDSAVYLCASSLNGSPTYEQYFGPGTRLTVT.

The chain is built from TRBV27 and TRBJ2-3, with a weak D call TRBD1 (7 bases). Trimming cost V 6 bases and J 0 bases, with 19 bases left between them. The V gene's germline CDR1 is MNHEY and CDR2 SMNVEV (reference sequence). CDR3 size: 17 residues. Here the CDR3 reads CASSPIAGGLSTDTQYF. The CDR3, as DNA: TGTGCCAGCAGCCCGATCGCAGGGGGGTTAAGCACAGATACGCAGTATTTT.

The chain uses TRBV4-1 and TRBJ2-1; perhaps D is TRBD1 or TRBD2 (5 bases each). This CDR3 comprises 13 residues. Trimming stripped 4 bases from V and 8 bases from J, with 12 bases between. Per germline, CDR1 MGHRA and CDR2 YSYEKL. This chain's CDR3 is CASSPRGGDEQFF. CDR3 nucleotide sequence: TGCGCCAGCAGCCCACGGGGCGGCGATGAGCAGTTCTTC.

V is TRBV2 and J is TRBJ2-5, with D perhaps given as TRBD1 or TRBD2 (7 bases each). Trimming took 1 base from V and 3 from J, leaving 15 bases between them. Germline CDR1 and CDR2: SNHLY and FYNNEI. The CDR3 spans 16 residues. The CDR3 is CASSEVGRGREETQYF. Written as DNA, the CDR3 is TGTGCCAGCAGTGAAGTAGGCAGGGGGAGGGAAGAGACCCAGTACTTC.

The genes are TRBV5-6 and TRBJ2-1; D possibly uses TRBD1 or TRBD2 (5 bases each). The length of the CDR3 is 16 residues. The germline V gene encodes CDR1 SGHDT and CDR2 YYEEEE. The V end was cut by 3 bases, the J end by 6 bases, with 19 bases between. Written as DNA, the CDR3 is TGTGCCAGCAGCTGGGTGGGAGCGGACAAGGGCAATGAGCAGTTCTTC. Translating it yields CASSWVGADKGNEQFF.